A selection of T cell receptor beta chains follows, all from one sample in a study of blood T cell repertoires in COVID-19. The assay was immunoSEQ multiplex PCR, and TCRdb's table has in-frame clones only and misses some. The table has fewer than 400,000 clones, 80% to 90% seen once; the top ten hold 10%. Sequenced sample: PBMCs or T cells enriched from blood (not recorded which). Receptors originate from a woman aged 50 to 60 who had recovered from COVID-19. Both conserved end residues are part of each CDR3. The D gene is left open where the match is weak. Size tells how often a clone was seen (once, few, many) or the class of an expanded clone, and some rows leave it out.

D,J,size,V,DNA,CDR3
-,TRBJ2-7,once,TRBV29-1,TGCAGCGTTATGGGGGAGGTCGACGAGCAGTACTTC,CSVMGEVDEQYF
TRBD1,TRBJ1-1,-,TRBV28,TGTGCCAGCAGTTTGCCGGGACAGGGGAACACTGAAGCTTTCTTT,CASSLPGQGNTEAFF
TRBD1,TRBJ1-1,-,TRBV5-5,TGTGCCAGCAGCTTCAGGGGGCAGGGAGCGGACACTGAAGCTTTCTTT,CASSFRGQGADTEAFF
TRBD1,TRBJ1-2,once,TRBV5-6,TGTGCCAGCGTTCGTCGCGACAGGGGACACTATGGCTACACCTTC,CASVRRDRGHYGYTF
-,TRBJ1-1,-,TRBV21-1,TGTGCCAGCAGCCGGGGACAGACGAACACTGAAGCTTTCTTT,CASSRGQTNTEAFF
-,TRBJ1-1,-,TRBV7-9,TGTGCCAGCAGCTTAGAACGGCTCCTAGTGAACACTGAAGCTTTCTTT,CASSLERLLVNTEAFF
-,TRBJ1-3,-,TRBV6-5,TGTGCCAGCAGTTTCACAGGGACCGGAAACACCATATATTTT,CASSFTGTGNTIYF
-,TRBJ2-2,-,TRBV19,TGTGCCAGTACCACCCTAGGTGGGGGGAGCTTGAACACCGGGGAGCTGTTTTTT,CASTTLGGGSLNTGELFF
-,TRBJ1-6,-,TRBV5-5,TGTGCCAGCAGGGTACTCTATAATTCACCCCTCCACTTT,CASRVLYNSPLHF
TRBD2,TRBJ2-1,-,TRBV3-1/TRBV3-2,TGTGCCAGCAGGACTAGCGGGGGGGCTGGCAATGAGCAGTTCTTC,CASRTSGGAGNEQFF
-,TRBJ1-5,-,TRBV30,TGTGCCTGGAGTGTGCGTAGCAATCAGCCCCAGCATTTT,CAWSVRSNQPQHF
TRBD1,TRBJ2-7,-,TRBV5-1,TGCGCCAGCAGCGAAGGACAGGGAATTACCGAGCAGTACTTC,CASSEGQGITEQYF
-,TRBJ1-1,-,TRBV28,TGTGCCAGCACTTACGGGGGGCAGGCGAACACTGAAGCTTTCTTT,CASTYGGQANTEAFF
-,TRBJ1-2,-,TRBV19,TGTGCCAGTAGTATTCTTGGGCAGGGAGGCTATGGCTACACCTTC,CASSILGQGGYGYTF
TRBD2,TRBJ2-5,-,TRBV27,TGTGCCAGCAGTCCCGGGACTAGCGGGGCCCTTGAGATTGGGACCCAGTACTTC,CASSPGTSGALEIGTQYF
-,TRBJ2-7,few,TRBV2,TGTGCCAGCCTCGCGGAGAAAGGCGTCTCCTACGAGCAGTACTTC,CASLAEKGVSYEQYF
TRBD1,TRBJ1-1,-,TRBV4-3,TGCGCCAGCAGCCAAGATAGACAGGGGGGTCCTGAAGCTTTCTTT,CASSQDRQGGPEAFF
TRBD1,TRBJ1-6,-,TRBV28,TGTGCCAGCAGTCATACAGGGGCAATCTCCTATAATTCACCCCTCCACTTT,CASSHTGAISYNSPLHF
-,TRBJ2-5,once,TRBV7-2,TGTGCCAGCAGCTTAAGGCCAGCAGGGGAGGGGGTAGGGACCCAGTACTTC,CASSLRPAGEGVGTQYF
-,TRBJ1-1,-,TRBV11-2,TGTGCCAGCAGCCCTCACCCATCCCAGGGGACTGAAGCTTTCTTT,CASSPHPSQGTEAFF
TRBD2,TRBJ2-1,-,TRBV24-1,TGTGCCACCCGGGGGGAGCATCTCAATGAGCAGTTCTTC,CATRGEHLNEQFF
-,TRBJ2-7,-,TRBV21-1,TGTGCCAGCAGCCACAGATACGAGCAGTACTTC,CASSHRYEQYF
TRBD1,TRBJ1-4,-,TRBV20-1,TGCAGTGCAAGGACAGGGGAAAGACTGTTTTTT,CSARTGERLFF
-,TRBJ1-4,-,TRBV27,TGTGCCAGCAGTACCCAGGGGAGGGCAACTAATGAAAAACTGTTTTTT,CASSTQGRATNEKLFF
TRBD1,TRBJ1-2,-,TRBV28,TGTGCCAGCAAAGGGGGCGTTTATGGCTACACCTTC,CASKGGVYGYTF
TRBD2,TRBJ2-1,-,TRBV28,TGTGCCAGCACCTTATCCGGGGGGGGCAATGAGCAGTTCTTC,CASTLSGGGNEQFF
-,TRBJ2-4,-,TRBV2,TGTGCCAGCAGGGCTAGGGGCTTCAAAAACATTCAGTACTTC,CASRARGFKNIQYF
-,TRBJ2-1,-,TRBV2,TGTGCCAGCACCTTAATTGGGGACACCTTATACAATGAGCAGTTCTTC,CASTLIGDTLYNEQFF
TRBD1,TRBJ2-1,-,TRBV9,TGTGCCAGCAGCGTATCCGGGACAGGGTCCAATGAGCAGTTCTTC,CASSVSGTGSNEQFF
TRBD2,TRBJ2-1,-,TRBV5-1,TGCGCCAGCAGCTCCGCCGGGTCGGGTAGCGGGGTGAATGAGCAGTTCTTC,CASSSAGSGSGVNEQFF
-,TRBJ2-5,-,TRBV7-9,TGTGCCAGCAGCTCGCCGGAAGGCCCAAGCGTGACCCAGTACTTC,CASSSPEGPSVTQYF